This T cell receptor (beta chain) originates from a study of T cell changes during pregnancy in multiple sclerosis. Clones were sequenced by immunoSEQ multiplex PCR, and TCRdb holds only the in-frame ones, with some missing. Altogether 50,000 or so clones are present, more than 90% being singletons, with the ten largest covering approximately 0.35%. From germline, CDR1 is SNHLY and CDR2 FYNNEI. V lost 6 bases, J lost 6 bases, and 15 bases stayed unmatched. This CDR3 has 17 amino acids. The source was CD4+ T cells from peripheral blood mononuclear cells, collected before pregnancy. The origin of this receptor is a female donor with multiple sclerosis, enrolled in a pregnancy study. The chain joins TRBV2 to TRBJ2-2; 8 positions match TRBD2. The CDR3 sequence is CASSPPLGRGKAGELFF. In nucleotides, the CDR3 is TGTGCCAGCAGCCCCCCCCTCGGGAGGGGTAAAGCCGGGGAGCTGTTTTTT.